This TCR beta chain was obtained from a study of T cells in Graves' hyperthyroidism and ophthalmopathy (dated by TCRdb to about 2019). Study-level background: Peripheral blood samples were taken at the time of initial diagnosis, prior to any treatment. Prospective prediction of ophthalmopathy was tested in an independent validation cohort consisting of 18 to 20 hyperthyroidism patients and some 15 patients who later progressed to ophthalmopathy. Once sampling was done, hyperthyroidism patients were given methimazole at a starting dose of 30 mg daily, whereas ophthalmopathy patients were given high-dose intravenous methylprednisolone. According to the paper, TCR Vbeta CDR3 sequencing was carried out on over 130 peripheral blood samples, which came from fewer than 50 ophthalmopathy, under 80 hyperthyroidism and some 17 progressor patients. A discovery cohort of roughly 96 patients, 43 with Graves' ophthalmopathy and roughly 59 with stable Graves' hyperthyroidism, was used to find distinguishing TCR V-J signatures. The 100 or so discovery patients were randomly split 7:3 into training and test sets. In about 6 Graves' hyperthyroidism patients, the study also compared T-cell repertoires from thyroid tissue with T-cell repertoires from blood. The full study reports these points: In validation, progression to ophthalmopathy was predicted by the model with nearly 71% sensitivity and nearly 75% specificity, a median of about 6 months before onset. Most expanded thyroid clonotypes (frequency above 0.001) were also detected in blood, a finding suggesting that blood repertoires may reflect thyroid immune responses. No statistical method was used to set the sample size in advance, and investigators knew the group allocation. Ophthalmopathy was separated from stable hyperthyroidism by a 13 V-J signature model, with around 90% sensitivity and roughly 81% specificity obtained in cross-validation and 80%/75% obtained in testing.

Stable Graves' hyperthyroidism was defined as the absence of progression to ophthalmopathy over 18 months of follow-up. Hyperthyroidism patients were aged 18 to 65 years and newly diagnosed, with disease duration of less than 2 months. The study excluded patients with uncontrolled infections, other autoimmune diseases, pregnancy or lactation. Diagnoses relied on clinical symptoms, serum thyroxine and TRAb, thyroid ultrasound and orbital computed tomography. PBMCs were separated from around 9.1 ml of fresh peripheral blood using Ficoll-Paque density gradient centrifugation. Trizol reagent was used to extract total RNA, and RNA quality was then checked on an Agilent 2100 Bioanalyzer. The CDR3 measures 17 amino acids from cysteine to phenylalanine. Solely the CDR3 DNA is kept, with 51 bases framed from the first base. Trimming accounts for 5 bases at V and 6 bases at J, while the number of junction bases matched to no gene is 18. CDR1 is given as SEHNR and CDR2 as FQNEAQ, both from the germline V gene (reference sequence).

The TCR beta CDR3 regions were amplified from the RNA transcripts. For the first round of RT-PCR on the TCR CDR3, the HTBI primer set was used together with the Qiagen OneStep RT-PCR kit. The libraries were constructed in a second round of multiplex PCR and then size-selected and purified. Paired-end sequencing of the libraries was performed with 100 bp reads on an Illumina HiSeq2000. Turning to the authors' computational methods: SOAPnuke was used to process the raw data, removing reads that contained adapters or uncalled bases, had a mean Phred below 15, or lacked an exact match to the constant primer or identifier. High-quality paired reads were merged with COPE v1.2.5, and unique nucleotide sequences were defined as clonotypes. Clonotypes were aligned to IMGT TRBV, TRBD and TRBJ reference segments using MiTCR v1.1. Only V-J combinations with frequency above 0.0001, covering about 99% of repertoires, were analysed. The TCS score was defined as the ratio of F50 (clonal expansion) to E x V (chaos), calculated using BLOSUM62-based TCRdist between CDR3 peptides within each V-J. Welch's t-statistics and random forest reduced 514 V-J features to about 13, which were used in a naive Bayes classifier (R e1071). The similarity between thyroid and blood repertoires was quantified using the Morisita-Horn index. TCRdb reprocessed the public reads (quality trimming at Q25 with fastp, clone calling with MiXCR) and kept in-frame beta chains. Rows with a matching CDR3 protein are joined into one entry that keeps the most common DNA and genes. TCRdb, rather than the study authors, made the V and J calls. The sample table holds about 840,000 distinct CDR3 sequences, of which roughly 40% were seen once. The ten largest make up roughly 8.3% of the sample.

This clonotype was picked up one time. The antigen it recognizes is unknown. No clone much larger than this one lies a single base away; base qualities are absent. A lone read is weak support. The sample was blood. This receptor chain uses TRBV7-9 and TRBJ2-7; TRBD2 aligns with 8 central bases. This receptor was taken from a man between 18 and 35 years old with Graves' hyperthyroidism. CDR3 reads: CASSQEVSGGRGGEQYF. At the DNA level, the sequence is TGTGCCAGCAGCCAGGAAGTATCGGGGGGGCGTGGTGGCGAGCAGTACTTC. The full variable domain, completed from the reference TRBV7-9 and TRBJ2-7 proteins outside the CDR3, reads DTGVSQNPRHKITKRGQNVTFRCDPISEHNRLYWYRQTLGQGPEFLTYFQNEAQLEKSRLLSDRFSAERPKGSFSTLEIQRTEQGDSAMYLCASSQEVSGGRGGEQYFGPGTRLTVT.